What follows describes a single T cell receptor beta chain. Trimming removed 5 bases from V and 6 bases from J, with 13 bases in between. The CDR3 spans 14 residues. CDR1 is SGHAT and CDR2 is FQNNGV in the germline V gene. The source of the sample is a study of blood T cell repertoires in COVID-19. Measured with immunoSEQ multiplex PCR; TCRdb has only the in-frame clones, and not every one. The sample carries more than 60,000 clones, 88% recorded once. The material sequenced was peripheral blood. This chain connects TRBV11-2 to TRBJ2-2, with a weak D call TRBD1 (5 bases). The sequence was obtained from a woman aged 60-70 years with COVID-19, enrolled during active disease. As DNA, the CDR3 is TGTGCCAGCAGCCTCCAAGTAGGGGCCGGGGAGCTGTTTTTT. Its translation is CASSLQVGAGELFF.